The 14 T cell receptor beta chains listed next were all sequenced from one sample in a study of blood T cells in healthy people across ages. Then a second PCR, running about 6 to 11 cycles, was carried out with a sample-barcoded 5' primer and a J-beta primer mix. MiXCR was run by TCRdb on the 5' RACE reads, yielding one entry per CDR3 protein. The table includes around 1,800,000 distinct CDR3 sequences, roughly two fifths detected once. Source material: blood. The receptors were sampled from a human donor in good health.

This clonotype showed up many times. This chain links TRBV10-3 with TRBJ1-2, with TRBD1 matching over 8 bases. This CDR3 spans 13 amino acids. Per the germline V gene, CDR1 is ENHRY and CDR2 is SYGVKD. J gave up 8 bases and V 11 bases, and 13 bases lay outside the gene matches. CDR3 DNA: TGTGCCCACAGACAGGGGTTAGAATACGGCTACACCTTC. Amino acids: CAHRQGLEYGYTF.

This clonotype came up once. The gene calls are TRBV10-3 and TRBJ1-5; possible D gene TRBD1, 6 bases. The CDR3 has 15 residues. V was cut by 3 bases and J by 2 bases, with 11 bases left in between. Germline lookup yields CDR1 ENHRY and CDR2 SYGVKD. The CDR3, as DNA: TGTGCCATCAGTGACCACAGGGAAGGCAATCAGCCCCAGCATTTT. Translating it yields CAISDHREGNQPQHF.

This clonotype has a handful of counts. The CDR3 bases are TGCGCCAGCAGCCAAGAACAGGGGGCAGTAAACACTGAAGCTTTCTTT. Encoded protein: CASSQEQGAVNTEAFF. This chain connects TRBV4-1 to TRBJ1-1, with 9 positions matching TRBD1. In germline, CDR1 is MGHRA, CDR2 YSYEKL. Trimming took 0 bases from V and 2 from J; bases not matched to a gene: 4. This CDR3 has 16 amino acids.

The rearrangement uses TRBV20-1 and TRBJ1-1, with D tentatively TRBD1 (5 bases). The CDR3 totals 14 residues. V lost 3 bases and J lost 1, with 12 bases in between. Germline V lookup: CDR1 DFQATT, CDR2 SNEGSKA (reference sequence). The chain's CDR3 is CSASLYRGNTEAFF. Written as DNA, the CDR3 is TGCAGTGCTAGTTTGTATAGGGGGAACACTGAAGCTTTCTTT.

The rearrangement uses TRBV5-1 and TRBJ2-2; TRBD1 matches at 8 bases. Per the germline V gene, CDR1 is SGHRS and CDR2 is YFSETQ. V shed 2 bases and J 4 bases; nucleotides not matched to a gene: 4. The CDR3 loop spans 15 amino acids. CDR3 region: CASSFQGAFTGELFF. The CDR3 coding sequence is TGCGCCAGCAGCTTTCAGGGGGCATTCACCGGGGAGCTGTTTTTT.

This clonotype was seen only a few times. CDR3 bases: TGTGCCAGCTTCGGACTAGCGGAGACCTACGAGCAGTACTTC. The encoded protein is CASFGLAETYEQYF. The rearrangement joins TRBV28 to TRBJ2-7; 10 nucleotides align to TRBD2. V was clipped by 8 bases and J by 2 bases; unmatched bases: 6. Germline V gives CDR1 MDHEN, CDR2 SYDVKM. The length of the CDR3 is 14 residues.

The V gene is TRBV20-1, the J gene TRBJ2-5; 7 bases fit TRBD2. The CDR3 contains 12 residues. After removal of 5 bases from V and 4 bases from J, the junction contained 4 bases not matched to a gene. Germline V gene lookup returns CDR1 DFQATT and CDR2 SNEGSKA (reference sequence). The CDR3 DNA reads TGCAGTGCTTCGACTAGCTCAGAGACCCAGTACTTC. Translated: CSASTSSETQYF.

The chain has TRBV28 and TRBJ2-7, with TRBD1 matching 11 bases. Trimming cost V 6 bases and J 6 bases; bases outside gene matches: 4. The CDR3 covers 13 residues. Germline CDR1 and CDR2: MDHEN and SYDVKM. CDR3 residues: CASRGTGGSEQYF. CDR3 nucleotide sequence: TGTGCCAGCAGGGGGACAGGGGGTAGCGAGCAGTACTTC. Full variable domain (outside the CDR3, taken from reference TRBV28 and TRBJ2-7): DVKVTQSSRYLVKRTGEKVFLECVQDMDHENMFWYRQDPGLGLRLIYFSYDVKMKEKGDIPEGYSVSREKKERFSLILESASTNQTSMYLCASRGTGGSEQYFGPGTRLTVT.

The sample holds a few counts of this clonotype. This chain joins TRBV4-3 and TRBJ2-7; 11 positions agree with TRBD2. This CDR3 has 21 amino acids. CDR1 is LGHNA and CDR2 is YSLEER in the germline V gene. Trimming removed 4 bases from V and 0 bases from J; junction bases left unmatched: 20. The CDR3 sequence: CASSLKPYLAGGSPSSYEQYF. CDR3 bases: TGCGCCAGCAGCCTAAAACCATACTTAGCGGGGGGGTCCCCGAGCTCCTACGAGCAGTACTTC.

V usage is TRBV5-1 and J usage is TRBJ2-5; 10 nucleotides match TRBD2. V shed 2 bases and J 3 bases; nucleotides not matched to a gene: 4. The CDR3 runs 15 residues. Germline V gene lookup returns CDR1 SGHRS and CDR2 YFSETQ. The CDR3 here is CASSLFLAGEETQYF. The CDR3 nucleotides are TGCGCCAGCAGCTTATTTCTAGCGGGGGAAGAGACCCAGTACTTC.

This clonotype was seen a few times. The CDR3 reads CASSPNGGAETQYF. CDR3 DNA: TGTGCCAGCAGCCCCAATGGGGGCGCGGAGACCCAGTACTTC. The V call is TRBV7-2, the J call TRBJ2-4; D is possibly TRBD1 (6 bases). The DNA end is a closer match to TRBJ2-5, so the J assignment may be wrong. From germline, CDR1 is SGHTA and CDR2 FQGNSA. This CDR3 comprises 14 residues.

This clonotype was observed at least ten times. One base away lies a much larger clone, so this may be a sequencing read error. The CDR3 region has the DNA TGTGCCTCCCATAGCAGCCGGGACAGCGAGTTCTTC. Translation: CASHSSRDSEFF. J is TRBJ2-1 and V is TRBV24-1; TRBD1 matches 7 bases. From germline, CDR1 is KGHDR and CDR2 SFDVKD. The CDR3 is made up of 12 amino acids. Trimming removed 12 bases from V and 14 bases from J; junction bases left unmatched: 15.

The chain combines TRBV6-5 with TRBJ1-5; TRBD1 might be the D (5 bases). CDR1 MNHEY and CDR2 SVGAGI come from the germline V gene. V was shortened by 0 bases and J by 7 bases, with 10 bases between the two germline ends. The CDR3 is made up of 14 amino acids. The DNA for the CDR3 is TGTGCCAGCAGTTACTCATCAGGGTGGCAGCCCCAGCATTTT. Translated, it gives CASSYSSGWQPQHF.

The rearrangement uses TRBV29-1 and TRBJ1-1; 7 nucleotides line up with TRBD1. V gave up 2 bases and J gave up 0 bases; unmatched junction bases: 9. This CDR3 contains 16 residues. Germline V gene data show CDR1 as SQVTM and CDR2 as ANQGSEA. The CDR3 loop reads CSVELNRGLVNTEAFF. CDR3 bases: TGCAGCGTTGAATTGAACAGGGGTTTGGTGAACACTGAAGCTTTCTTT.